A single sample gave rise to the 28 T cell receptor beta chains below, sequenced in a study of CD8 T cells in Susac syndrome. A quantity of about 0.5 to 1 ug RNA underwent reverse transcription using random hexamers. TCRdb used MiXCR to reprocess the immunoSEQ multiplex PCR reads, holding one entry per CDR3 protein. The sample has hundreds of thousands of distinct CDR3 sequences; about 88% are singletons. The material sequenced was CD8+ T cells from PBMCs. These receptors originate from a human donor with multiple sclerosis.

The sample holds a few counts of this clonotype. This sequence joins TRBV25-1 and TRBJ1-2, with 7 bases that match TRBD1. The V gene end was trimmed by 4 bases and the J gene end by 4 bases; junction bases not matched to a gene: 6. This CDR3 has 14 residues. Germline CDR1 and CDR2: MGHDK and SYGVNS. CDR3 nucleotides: TGTGCCAGCAGTGGGCGACAGGGCGGCTATGGCTACACCTTC. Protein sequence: CASSGRQGGYGYTF.

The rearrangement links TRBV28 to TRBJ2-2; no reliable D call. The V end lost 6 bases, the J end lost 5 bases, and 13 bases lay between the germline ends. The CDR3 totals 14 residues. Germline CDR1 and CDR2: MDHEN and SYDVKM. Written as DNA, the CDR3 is TGTGCCAGCAGCTTCCCCCTCTCAACCGGGGAGCTGTTTTTT. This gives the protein CASSFPLSTGELFF.

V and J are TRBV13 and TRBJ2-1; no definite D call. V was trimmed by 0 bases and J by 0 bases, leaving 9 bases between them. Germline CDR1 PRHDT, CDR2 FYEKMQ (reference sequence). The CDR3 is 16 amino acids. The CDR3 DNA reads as TGTGCCAGCAGCTTAGGGGAGCTTTCCTCCTACAATGAGCAGTTCTTC. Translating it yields CASSLGELSSYNEQFF.

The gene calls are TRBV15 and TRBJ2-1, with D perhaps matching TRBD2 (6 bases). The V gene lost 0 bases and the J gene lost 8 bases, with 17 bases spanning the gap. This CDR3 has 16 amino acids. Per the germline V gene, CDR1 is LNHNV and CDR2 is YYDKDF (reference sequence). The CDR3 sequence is CATSRDVTRSRDEQFF. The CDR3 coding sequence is TGTGCCACCAGCAGAGATGTGACTAGATCCCGGGATGAGCAGTTCTTC.

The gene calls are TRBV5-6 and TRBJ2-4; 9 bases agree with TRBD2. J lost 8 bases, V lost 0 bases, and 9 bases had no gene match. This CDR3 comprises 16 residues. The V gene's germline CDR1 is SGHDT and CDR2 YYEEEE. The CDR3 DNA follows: TGTGCCAGCAGCTTGGGTCCAGCGGGAGGAACGGACATTCAGTACTTC. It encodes CASSLGPAGGTDIQYF.

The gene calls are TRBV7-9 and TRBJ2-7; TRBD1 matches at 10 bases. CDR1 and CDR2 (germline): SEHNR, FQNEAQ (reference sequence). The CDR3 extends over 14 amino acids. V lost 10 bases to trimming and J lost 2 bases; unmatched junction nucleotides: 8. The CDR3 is CATEPGTGAYEQYF. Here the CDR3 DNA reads TGTGCCACCGAGCCCGGGACAGGGGCCTACGAGCAGTACTTC.

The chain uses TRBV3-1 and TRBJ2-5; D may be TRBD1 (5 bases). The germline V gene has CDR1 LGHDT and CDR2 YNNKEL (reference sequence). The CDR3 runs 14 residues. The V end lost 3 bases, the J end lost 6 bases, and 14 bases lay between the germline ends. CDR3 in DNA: TGTGCCAGCAGCCACTTCGACAGCTTCAAGACCCAGTACTTC. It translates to CASSHFDSFKTQYF.

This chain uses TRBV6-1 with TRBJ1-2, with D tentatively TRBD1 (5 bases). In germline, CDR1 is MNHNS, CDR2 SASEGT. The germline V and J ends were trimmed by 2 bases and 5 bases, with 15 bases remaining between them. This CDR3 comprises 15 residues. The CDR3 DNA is TGTGCCAGCAGTGAATTCGGGGCAGGGAAATATGGCTACACCTTC. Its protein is CASSEFGAGKYGYTF.

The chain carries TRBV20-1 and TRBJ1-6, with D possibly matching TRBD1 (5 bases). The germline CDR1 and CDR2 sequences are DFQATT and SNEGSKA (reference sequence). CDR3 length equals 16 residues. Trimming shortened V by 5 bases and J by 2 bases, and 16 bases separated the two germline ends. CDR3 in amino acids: CSADAPGIPYNSPLHF. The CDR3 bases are TGCAGTGCTGACGCTCCAGGGATACCCTATAATTCACCCCTCCACTTT.

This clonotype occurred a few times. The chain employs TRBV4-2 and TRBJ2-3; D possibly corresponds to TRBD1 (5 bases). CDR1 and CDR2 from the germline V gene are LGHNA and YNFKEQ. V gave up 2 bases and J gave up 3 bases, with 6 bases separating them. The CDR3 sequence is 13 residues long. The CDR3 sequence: CASSQRGTDTQYF. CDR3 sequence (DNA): TGTGCCAGCAGCCAAAGGGGTACAGATACGCAGTATTTT.

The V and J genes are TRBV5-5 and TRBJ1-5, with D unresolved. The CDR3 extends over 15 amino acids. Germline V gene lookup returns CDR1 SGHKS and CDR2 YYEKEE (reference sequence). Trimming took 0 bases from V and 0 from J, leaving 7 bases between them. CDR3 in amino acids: CASSLGQPSNQPQHF. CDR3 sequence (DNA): TGTGCCAGCAGCTTGGGGCAGCCTAGCAATCAGCCCCAGCATTTT.

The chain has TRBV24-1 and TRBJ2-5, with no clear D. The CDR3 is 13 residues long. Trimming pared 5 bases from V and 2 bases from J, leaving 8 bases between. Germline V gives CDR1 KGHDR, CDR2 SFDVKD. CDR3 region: CATSAPVQETQYF. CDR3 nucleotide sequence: TGTGCCACCAGTGCCCCGGTACAAGAGACCCAGTACTTC.

CDR3 sequence: CSVESMPGYTF. The CDR3 DNA reads as TGCAGCGTTGAGTCCATGCCCGGCTACACCTTC. The rearrangement links TRBV29-1 to TRBJ1-2; D is unclear. The CDR3 is made up of 11 amino acids. Germline V gives CDR1 SQVTM, CDR2 ANQGSEA. V lost 3 bases and J 8 bases, leaving 10 bases between the germline ends. The full variable domain, completed using reference TRBV29-1 and TRBJ1-2, is SAVISQKPSRDICQRGTSLTIQCQVDSQVTMMFWYRQQPGQSLTLIATANQGSEATYESGFVIDKFPISRPNLTFSTLTVSNMSPEDSSIYLCSVESMPGYTFGSGTRLTVV.

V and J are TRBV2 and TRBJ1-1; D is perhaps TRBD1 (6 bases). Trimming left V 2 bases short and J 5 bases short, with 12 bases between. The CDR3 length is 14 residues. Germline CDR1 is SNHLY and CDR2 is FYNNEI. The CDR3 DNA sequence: TGTGCCAGCAGTGAACGGGGGCGCGGGACTGAAGCTTTCTTT. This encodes CASSERGRGTEAFF.

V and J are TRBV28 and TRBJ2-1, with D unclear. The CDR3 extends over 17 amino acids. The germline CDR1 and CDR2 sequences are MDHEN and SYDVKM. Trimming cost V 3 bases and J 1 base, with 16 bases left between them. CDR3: CASSFRLGAVSYNEQFF. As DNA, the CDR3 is TGTGCCAGCAGTTTCCGCCTTGGCGCGGTATCCTACAATGAGCAGTTCTTC.

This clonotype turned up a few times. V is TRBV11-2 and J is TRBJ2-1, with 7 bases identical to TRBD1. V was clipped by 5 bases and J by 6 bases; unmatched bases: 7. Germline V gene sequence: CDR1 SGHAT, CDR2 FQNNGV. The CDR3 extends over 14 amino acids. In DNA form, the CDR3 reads TGTGCCAGCAGCCCCCGGGCAGGGGGCAATGAGCAGTTCTTC. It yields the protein CASSPRAGGNEQFF.

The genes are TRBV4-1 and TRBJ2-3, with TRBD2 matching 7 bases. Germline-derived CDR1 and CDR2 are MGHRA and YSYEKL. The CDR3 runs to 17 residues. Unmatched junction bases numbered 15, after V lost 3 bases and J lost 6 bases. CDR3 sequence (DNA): TGCGCCAGCAGCCACCCCCTTAGCGGGCCCAGCGGGGATACGCAGTATTTT. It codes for CASSHPLSGPSGDTQYF.

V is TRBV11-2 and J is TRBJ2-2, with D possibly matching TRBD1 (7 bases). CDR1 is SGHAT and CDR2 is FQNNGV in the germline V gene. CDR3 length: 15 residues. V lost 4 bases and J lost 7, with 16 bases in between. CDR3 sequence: CASSSPRGVSGELFF. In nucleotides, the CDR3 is TGTGCCAGCAGCTCACCCAGGGGGGTTAGCGGGGAGCTGTTTTTT.

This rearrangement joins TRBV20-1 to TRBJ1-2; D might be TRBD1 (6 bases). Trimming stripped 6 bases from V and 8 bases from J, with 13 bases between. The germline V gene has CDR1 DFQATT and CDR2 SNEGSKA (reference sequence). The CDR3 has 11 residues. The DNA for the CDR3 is TGCAGTGCCCGAGGGGGGGACGGCTACACCTTC. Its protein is CSARGGDGYTF.

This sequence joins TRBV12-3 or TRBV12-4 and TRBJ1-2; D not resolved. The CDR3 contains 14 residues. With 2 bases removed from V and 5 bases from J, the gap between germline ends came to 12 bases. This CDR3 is CASSLLPNSYGYTF. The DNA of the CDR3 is TGTGCCAGCAGTTTATTGCCGAACTCTTATGGCTACACCTTC.

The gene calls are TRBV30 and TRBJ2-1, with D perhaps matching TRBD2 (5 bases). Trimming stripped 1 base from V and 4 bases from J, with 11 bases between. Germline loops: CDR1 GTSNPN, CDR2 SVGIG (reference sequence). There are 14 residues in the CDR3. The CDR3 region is CAWSERESYNEQFF. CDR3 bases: TGTGCCTGGAGTGAGAGGGAGTCATACAATGAGCAGTTCTTC.

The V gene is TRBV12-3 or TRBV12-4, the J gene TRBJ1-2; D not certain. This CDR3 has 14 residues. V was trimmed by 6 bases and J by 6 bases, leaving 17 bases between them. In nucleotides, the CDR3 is TGTGCCAGCAGGTTTCGGGGAGGGCTAAATGGCTACACCTTC. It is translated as CASRFRGGLNGYTF.

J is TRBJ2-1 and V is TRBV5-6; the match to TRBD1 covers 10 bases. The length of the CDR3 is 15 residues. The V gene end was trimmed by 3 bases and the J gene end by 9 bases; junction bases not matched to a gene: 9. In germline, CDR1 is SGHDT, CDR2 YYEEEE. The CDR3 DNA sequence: TGTGCCAGCAGCTACGGGACAGGGGAACTAGGTGAGCAGTTCTTC. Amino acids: CASSYGTGELGEQFF.

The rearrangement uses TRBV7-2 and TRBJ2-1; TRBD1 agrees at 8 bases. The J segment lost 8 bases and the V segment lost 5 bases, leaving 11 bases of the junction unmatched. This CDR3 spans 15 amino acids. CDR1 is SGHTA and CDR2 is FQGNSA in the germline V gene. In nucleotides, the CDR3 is TGTGCCAGCAGCACCCGGACAGGGCTGGTCTATGAGCAGTTCTTC. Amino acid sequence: CASSTRTGLVYEQFF.

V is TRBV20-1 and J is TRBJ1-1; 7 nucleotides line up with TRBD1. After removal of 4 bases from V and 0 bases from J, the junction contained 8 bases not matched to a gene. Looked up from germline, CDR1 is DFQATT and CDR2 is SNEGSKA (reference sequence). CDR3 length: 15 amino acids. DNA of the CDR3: TGCAGTGCTAAAGGGGGCGCGGGGCTGAACACTGAAGCTTTCTTT. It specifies CSAKGGAGLNTEAFF.

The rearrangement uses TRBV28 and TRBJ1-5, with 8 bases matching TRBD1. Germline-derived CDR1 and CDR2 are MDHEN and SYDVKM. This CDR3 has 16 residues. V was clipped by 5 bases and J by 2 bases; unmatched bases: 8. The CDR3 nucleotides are TGTGCCAGCAGTCCTCAGGGGGCGCGGGGCAATCAGCCCCAGCATTTT. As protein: CASSPQGARGNQPQHF.

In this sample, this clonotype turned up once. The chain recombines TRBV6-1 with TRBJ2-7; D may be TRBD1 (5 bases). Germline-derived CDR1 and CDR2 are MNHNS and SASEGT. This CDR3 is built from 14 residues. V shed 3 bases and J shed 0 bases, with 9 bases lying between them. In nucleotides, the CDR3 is TGTGCCAGCAGTGAGGGGCTTGCCTCCTACGAGCAGTACTTC. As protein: CASSEGLASYEQYF.

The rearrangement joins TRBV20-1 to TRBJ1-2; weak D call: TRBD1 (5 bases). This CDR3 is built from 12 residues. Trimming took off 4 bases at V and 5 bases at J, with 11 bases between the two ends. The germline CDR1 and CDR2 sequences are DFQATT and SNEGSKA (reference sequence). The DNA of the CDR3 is TGCAGTGCTAAGAACCCAGGGTATGGCTACACCTTC. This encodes CSAKNPGYGYTF.